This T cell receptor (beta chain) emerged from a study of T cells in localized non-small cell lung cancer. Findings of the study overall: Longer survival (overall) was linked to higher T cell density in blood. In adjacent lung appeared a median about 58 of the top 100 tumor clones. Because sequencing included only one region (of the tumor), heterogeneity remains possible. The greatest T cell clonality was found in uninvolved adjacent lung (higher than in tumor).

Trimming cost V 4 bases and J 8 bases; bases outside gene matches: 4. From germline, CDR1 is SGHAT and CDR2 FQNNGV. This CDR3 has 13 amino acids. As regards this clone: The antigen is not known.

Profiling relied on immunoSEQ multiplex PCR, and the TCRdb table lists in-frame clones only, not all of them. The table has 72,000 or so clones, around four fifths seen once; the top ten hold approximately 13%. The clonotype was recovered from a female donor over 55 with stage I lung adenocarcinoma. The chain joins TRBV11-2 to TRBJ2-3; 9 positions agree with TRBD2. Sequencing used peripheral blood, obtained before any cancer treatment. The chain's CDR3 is CASSWAGGATQYF. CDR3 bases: TGTGCCAGCAGCTGGGCGGGGGGGGCTACGCAGTATTTT.